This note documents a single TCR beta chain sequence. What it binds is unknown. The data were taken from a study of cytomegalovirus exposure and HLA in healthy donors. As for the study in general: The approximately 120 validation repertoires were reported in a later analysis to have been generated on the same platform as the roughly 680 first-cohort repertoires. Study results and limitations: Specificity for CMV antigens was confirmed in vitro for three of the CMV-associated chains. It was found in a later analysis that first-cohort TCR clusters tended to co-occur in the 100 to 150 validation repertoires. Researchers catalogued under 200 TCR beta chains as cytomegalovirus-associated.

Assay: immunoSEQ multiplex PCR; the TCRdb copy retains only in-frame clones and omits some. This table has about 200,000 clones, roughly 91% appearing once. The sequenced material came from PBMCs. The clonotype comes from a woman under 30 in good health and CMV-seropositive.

The CDR3 loop is CASSVARGAGTGELFF. CDR3 nucleotides: TGTGCCAGCAGCGTAGCTCGGGGGGCCGGCACCGGGGAGCTGTTTTTT. The genes are TRBV9 and TRBJ2-2; perhaps TRBD2 as D (7 bases). Trimming stripped 0 bases from V and 4 bases from J, with 13 bases between. The CDR3 has 16 residues. CDR1 is SGDLS and CDR2 is YYNGEE in the germline V gene.